The TCR beta chain described here comes from a study of tissue T cells after allogeneic stem cell transplantation. Details on this clone: Its antigen is not known. Germline and genes here are mouse. The CDR3 is cut off 1 residue early in the read; its end comes from the germline J gene.

Study results and limitations: The patient cohort was small and clinically heterogeneous, with limited sampling depth.

Germline V gene sequence: CDR1 NNHNN, CDR2 SYGAGS (reference sequence). This CDR3 is 14 amino acids long. Trimming removed 2 bases from V and 0 bases from J, with 7 bases in between. The time point is: mouse harvest day 7 after allogeneic transplant. Tail vein injection delivered 10^7 T-cell-depleted bone marrow cells and 10^6 splenic CD5+ T cells. Profiling relied on immunoSEQ multiplex PCR, and the TCRdb table lists in-frame clones only, not all of them. In the table there are about 1,900 clones, just under 55% of which are singletons. Sequenced sample: spleen. This chain connects TRBV13-2 to TRBJ2-3; D tentatively fits TRBD1 or TRBD2 (5 bases each). This TCR was recovered from a female BALB/c mouse given C57BL/6 T cells with graft-versus-host disease after an allogeneic hematopoietic cell transplant. CDR3 bases read: TGTGCCAGCGGTGAGTGGGACAGTGCAGAAACGCTGTAT. Its translation: CASGEWDSAETLY. The whole CDR3 protein reads CASGEWDSAETLYF.